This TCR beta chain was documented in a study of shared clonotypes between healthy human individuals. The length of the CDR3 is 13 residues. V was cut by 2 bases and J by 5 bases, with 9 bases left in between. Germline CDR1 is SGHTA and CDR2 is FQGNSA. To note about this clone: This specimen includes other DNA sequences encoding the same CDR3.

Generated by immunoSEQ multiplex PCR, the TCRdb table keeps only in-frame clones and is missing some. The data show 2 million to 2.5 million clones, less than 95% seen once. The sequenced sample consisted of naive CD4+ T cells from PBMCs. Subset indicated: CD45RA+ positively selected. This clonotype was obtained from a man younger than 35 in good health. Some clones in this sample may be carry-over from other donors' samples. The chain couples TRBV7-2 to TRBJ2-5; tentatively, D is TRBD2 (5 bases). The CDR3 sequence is CASSLSGEETQYF. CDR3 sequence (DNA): TGTGCCAGCAGCTTAAGTGGGGAGGAGACCCAGTACTTC.